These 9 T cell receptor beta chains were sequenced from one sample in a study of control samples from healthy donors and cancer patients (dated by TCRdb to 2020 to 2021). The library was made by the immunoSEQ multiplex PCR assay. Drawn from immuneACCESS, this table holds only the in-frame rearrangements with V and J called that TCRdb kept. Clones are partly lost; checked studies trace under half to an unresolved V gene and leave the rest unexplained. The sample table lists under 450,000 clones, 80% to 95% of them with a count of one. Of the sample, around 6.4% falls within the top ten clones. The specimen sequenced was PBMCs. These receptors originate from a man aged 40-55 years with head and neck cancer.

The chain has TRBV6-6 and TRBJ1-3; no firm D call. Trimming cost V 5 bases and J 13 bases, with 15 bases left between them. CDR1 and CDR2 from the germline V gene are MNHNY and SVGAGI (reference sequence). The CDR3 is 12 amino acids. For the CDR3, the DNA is TGTGCCAGCAGTGTTGACAACCGCTCTATATATTTT. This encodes CASSVDNRSIYF.

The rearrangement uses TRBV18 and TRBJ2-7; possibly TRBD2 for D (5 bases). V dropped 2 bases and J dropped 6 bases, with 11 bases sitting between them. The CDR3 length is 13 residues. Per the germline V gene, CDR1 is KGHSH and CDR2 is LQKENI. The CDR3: CASSPKDSGEQYF. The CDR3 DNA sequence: TGTGCCAGCTCACCAAAGGACTCGGGCGAGCAGTACTTC.

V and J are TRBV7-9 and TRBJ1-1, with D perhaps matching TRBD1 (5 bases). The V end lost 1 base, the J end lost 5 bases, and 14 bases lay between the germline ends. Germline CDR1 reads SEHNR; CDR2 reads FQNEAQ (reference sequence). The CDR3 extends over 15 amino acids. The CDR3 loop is CASSLEGVRGTEAFF. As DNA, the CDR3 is TGTGCCAGCAGCTTAGAAGGGGTAAGGGGTACTGAAGCTTTCTTT.

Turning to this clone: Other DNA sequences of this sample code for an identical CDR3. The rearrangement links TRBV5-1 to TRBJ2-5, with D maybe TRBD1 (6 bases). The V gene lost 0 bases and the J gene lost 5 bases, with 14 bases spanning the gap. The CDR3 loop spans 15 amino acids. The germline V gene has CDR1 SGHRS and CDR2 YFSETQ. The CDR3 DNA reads TGCGCCAGCAGCTTGGCGTTTGGACAGCAGGAGACCCAGTACTTC. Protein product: CASSLAFGQQETQYF.

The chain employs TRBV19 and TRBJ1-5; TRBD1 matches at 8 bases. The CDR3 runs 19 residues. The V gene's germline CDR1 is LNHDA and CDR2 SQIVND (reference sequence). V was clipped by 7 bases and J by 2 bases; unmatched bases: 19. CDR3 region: CASTLTTGAYSGGNQPQHF. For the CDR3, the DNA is TGTGCCAGTACCTTAACGACAGGGGCGTACAGCGGGGGCAATCAGCCCCAGCATTTT.

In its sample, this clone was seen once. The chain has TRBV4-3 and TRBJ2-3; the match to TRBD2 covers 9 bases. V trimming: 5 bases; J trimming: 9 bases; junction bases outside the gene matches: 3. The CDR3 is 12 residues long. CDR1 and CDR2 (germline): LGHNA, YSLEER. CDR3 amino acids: CASSKTSGTQYF. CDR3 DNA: TGCGCCAGCAGCAAAACTAGCGGGACGCAGTATTTT.

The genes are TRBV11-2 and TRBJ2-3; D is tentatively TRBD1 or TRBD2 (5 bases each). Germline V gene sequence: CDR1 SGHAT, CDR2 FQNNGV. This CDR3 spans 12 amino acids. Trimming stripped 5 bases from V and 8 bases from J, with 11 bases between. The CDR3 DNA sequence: TGTGCCAGCAGCCCCGGTGGGGGTACGCAGTATTTT. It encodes CASSPGGGTQYF.

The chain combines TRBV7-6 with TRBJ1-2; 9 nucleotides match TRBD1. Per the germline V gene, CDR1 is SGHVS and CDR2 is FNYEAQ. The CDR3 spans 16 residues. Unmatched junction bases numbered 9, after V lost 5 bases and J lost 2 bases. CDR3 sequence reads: CASSNRAGTGNYGYTF. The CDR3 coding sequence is TGTGCCAGCAGCAACAGAGCCGGGACAGGGAACTATGGCTACACCTTC. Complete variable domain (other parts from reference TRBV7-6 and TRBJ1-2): GAGVSQSPRYKVTKRGQDVALRCDPISGHVSLYWYRQALGQGPEFLTYFNYEAQQDKSGLPNDRFSAERPEGSISTLTIQRTEQRDSAMYRCASSNRAGTGNYGYTFGSGTRLTVV.

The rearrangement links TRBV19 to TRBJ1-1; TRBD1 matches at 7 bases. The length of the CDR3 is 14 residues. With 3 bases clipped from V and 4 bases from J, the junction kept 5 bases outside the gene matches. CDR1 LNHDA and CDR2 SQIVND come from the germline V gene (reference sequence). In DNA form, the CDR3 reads TGTGCCAGTAGTATGGTGCAGGGGGGCACTGAAGCTTTCTTT. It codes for CASSMVQGGTEAFF.